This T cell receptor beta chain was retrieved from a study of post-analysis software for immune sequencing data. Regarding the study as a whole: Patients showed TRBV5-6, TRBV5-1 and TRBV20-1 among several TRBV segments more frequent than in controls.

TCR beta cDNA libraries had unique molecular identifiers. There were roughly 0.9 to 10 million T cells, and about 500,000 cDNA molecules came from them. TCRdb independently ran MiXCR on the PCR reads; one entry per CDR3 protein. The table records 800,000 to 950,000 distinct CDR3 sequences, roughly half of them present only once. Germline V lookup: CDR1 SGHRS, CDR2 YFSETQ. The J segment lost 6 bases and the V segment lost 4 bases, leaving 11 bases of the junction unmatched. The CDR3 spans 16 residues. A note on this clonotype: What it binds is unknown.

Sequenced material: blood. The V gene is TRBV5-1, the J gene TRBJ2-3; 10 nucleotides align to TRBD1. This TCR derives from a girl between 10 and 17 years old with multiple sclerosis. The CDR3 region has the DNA TGCGCCAGCAGCGTAACCCGGGACAGGGGTGCGGATACGCAGTATTTT. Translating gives CASSVTRDRGADTQYF. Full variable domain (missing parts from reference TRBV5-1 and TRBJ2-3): KAGVTQTPRYLIKTRGQQVTLSCSPISGHRSVSWYQQTPGQGLQFLFEYFSETQRNKGNFPGRFSGRQFSNSRSEMNVSTLELGDSALYLCASSVTRDRGADTQYFGPGTRLTVL.